This T cell receptor (beta chain) stems from a study of glioma-infiltrating T cells (dated by TCRdb to 2015 to 2016). About the investigation overall: The low-grade gliomas were WHO grade II oligodendrogliomas or astrocytomas, while the glioblastomas were WHO grade IV tumors sampled at initial diagnosis rather than at recurrent diagnosis. Before surgery, glioma patients were given dexamethasone for six or fewer days. Sequencing coverage of roughly 4.5- to 11-fold of 1.1 million or so peripheral T cells was targeted for blood libraries. TCR alpha- and beta-chain repertoires were sequenced from glioma tissue, non-neoplastic brain tissue and matched peripheral blood mononuclear cells. To measure how far tissue and blood T-cell populations diverged, each tissue-infiltrating repertoire was compared against the peripheral blood repertoire of the same patient. Three low-grade glioma patients, roughly eight primary glioblastoma patients and three non-glioma patients contributing non-neoplastic brain tissue were included in the paired cohort.

Overall study outcomes, separate from this receptor: VJ-independent divergence between tissue and blood was lower than expected in non-neoplastic patients but higher than expected in all gliomas, particularly low-grade gliomas. Only a very small number of CDR3 sequences turned up in both tissue and blood, a result put down to high CDR3 diversity combined with limited sampling. The group comparisons were based on small numbers of patients: three non-neoplastic, three low-grade glioma and seven to nine glioblastoma patients. Patients with low tissue-blood divergence were marked by a signature set of shared blood CDR3 motifs, and this signature set was depleted in highly divergent patients.

From its cysteine to its phenylalanine, the CDR3 spans 14 amino acids. Just the 42-base CDR3 DNA is kept, in frame starting at base 1. CDR1 and CDR2 are read off the germline V gene as MGHRA and YSYEKL. Trimming takes 0 bases from V and 10 bases from J, and the germline ends sit 15 bases apart. This clonotype was counted only a few times. Its recognized antigen is unknown. Base qualities are missing; no much larger clone stands one base away. Immediately after resection, surgical brain or tumor specimens were cryofrozen in liquid nitrogen, with peripheral blood cells collected concurrently. The iRepertoire nested amplicon-rescue multiplex PCR (arm-PCR) platform was used to amplify TCR alpha and beta CDR3 regions from RNA. The input for one-step reverse transcription and amplification was 100-400 ng of tissue mRNA or PBMC total RNA. Following bead purification, Illumina adapters were added by a secondary multiplex PCR, and the libraries were gel-purified between 200 and 400 bp. Internal 6-nucleotide barcodes were carried by the libraries and were used for demultiplexing. Sequencing of libraries was performed on an Illumina MiSeq with 2x220 or 2x250 nucleotide paired-end reads. Concerning the study's data processing: Paired reads were merged using FLASH 1.2.11 and were aligned to the GRCh37 human genome using BWA-MEM, after which TRA and TRB reads were extracted. V and J assignment used an IMGT-derived reference of cassette sequences and CDR3 motifs that included pseudogenes. Reads were translated in three frames, and productive CDR3s were defined as those with a C...FGXG motif and no stop codons. Clonotypes were defined as unique combinations of V-J cassette pair and CDR3 amino acid sequence. Reads were filtered by Hamming distance, with the threshold set by the sequence error rate of each sample in mapped regions. The public reads were reanalyzed by TCRdb: fastp trimming at Q25, MiXCR alignment, in-frame beta chains only. Rows are combined by CDR3 protein, so each entry shows the most common genes and DNA. None of the V and J calls come from the authors' own analysis; TCRdb made them. The table for this sample lists 300,000 to 400,000 distinct CDR3 sequences; approximately 42% of them were counted only once. Approximately 12% of the sample is in the top ten clones.

The sample taken for sequencing was glioma tissue, nonneoplastic brain tissue, or PBMCs (not recorded which). This clonotype was sampled from a human donor with low-grade glioma or glioblastoma, undergoing nonglioma brain surgery, or in good health (not recorded which). The rearrangement combines TRBV4-1 with TRBJ1-1; the D gene is unclear. The sequenced DNA is TGCGCCAGCAGCCAAGAATGGGCTTCCCGGGGAGCTTTCTTT. Its translation is CASSQEWASRGAFF.